This TCR beta chain originates from a study of T cells in Graves' hyperthyroidism and ophthalmopathy. CDR1 is LGHDT, CDR2 YNNKEL, per germline (reference sequence). The CDR3 is 13 residues long. The V gene lost 0 bases and the J gene lost 5 bases, with 6 bases spanning the gap. Using RNA transcripts as the source, TCR beta CDR3 regions were amplified. The study used the HTBI primer set for a first-round RT-PCR of the TCR CDR3. TCRdb used MiXCR to reprocess the multiplex PCR reads, holding one entry per CDR3 protein. The repertoire includes roughly 380,000 distinct CDR3 sequences, approximately 15% of them detected once, and about a fifth sits in the top ten. This clonotype was counted ten times or more.

This TCR came from a young man with Graves' hyperthyroidism that later progressed to Graves' ophthalmopathy. V is TRBV3-1 and J is TRBJ2-3; no firm D call. The sample consisted of blood. CDR3 protein: CASSQDFEDTQYF. CDR3 nucleotides: TGTGCCAGCAGCCAAGATTTCGAAGATACGCAGTATTTT.